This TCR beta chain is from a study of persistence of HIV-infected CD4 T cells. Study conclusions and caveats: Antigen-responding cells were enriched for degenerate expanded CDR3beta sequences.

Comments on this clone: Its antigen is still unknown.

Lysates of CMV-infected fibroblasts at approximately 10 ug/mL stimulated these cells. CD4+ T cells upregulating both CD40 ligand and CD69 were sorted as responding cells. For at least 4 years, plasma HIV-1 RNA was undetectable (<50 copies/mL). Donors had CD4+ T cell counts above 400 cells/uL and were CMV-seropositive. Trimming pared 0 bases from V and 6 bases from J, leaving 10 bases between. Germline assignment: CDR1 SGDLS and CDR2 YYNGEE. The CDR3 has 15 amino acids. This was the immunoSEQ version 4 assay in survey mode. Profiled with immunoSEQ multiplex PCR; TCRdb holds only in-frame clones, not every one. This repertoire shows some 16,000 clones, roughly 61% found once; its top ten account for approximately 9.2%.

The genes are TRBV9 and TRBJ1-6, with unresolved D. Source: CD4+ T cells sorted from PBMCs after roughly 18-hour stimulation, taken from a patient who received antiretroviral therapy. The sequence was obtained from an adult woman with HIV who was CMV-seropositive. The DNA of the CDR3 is TGTGCCAGCAGCGTAGATCCGGCCCCTAATTCACCCCTCCACTTT. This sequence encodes CASSVDPAPNSPLHF.